These T cell receptor beta chains were read from a single sample in a study of T cell repertoires in ileal Crohn's disease. Clones were read by immunoSEQ multiplex PCR, and TCRdb kept only the in-frame ones, dropping some. The sample lists about 11,000 clones, approximately 85% occurring once. The sample consisted of ileal tissue. The receptors stem from an adult with Crohn's disease. CDR3s include the opening cysteine and the closing phenylalanine or tryptophan. The D gene is left open where the match is weak. Only part of the rows carry a size: once, few, many, or a class if the clone is expanded.

clone size	D gene	J gene	V gene	CDR3 protein	CDR3 DNA
once	.	TRBJ1-5	TRBV7-6	CASSLAVNQPQHF	TGTGCCAGCAGCTTAGCCGTTAATCAGCCCCAGCATTTT
once	.	TRBJ2-1	TRBV9	CASSVVGGPRNEQFF	TGTGCCAGCAGCGTAGTCGGGGGGCCGCGGAATGAGCAGTTCTTC
.	TRBD1	TRBJ2-2	TRBV28	CASDRWDTGELFF	TGTGCCTCGGACAGGTGGGACACCGGGGAGCTGTTTTTT
.	.	TRBJ1-4	TRBV28	CASSFTGATNEKLFF	TGTGCCAGCAGTTTTACGGGTGCAACTAATGAAAAACTGTTTTTT
.	.	TRBJ1-3	TRBV6-5	CASSYGQVSGNTIYF	TGTGCCAGCAGTTACGGGCAGGTATCTGGAAACACCATATATTTT
.	.	TRBJ2-1	TRBV20-1	CSASPREQFF	TGCAGTGCTAGTCCTCGGGAGCAGTTCTTC
once	.	TRBJ2-1	TRBV6-5	CASSYADRQFF	TGTGCCAGCAGTTACGCTGATAGGCAGTTCTTC
.	TRBD1	TRBJ1-4	TRBV6-1	CASRAGQGGEKLFF	TGTGCCAGCAGAGCCGGACAGGGGGGCGAAAAACTGTTTTTT
.	.	TRBJ2-3	TRBV5-6	CASSGQFTDTQYF	TGTGCCAGCAGCGGACAGTTCACAGATACGCAGTATTTT
.	.	TRBJ2-5	TRBV10-3	CAISESTGRQETQYF	TGTGCCATCAGTGAGTCGACGGGTCGTCAAGAGACCCAGTACTTC
.	.	TRBJ2-4	TRBV5-4	CASSTVAKNIQYF	TGTGCCAGTTCGACAGTAGCCAAAAACATTCAGTACTTC
.	.	TRBJ1-1	TRBV29-1	CSVGTGNTEAFF	TGCAGCGTTGGAACAGGGAACACTGAAGCTTTCTTT
.	.	TRBJ1-6	TRBV6-1	CASSEASDRFPPLHF	TGTGCCAGCAGTGAAGCGAGTGACAGGTTCCCACCCCTCCACTTT
.	.	TRBJ1-2	TRBV9	CASSVARGSGSYGYTF	TGTGCCAGCAGCGTAGCTCGGGGGTCGGGGTCCTATGGCTACACCTTC
.	.	TRBJ2-3	TRBV7-9	CASSPAADTQYF	TGTGCCAGCAGCCCCGCGGCAGATACGCAGTATTTT
few	TRBD1	TRBJ1-2	TRBV5-4	CASRPGQGISYTF	TGTGCCAGCAGGCCGGGACAGGGGATTAGCTACACCTTC
few	.	TRBJ1-3	TRBV10-3	CAISSHGSGNTIYF	TGTGCCATCTCAAGCCATGGCTCTGGAAACACCATATATTTT
.	.	TRBJ1-5	TRBV7-6	CASSPVGGAHQPQHF	TGTGCCAGCAGCCCTGTCGGAGGTGCACATCAGCCCCAGCATTTT
.	.	TRBJ2-5	TRBV30	CAWSVPPGVTQYF	TGTGCCTGGAGTGTTCCCCCAGGGGTGACCCAGTACTTC
.	TRBD1	TRBJ1-2	TRBV5-1	CASNAPGQGATNYGYTF	TGCGCCAGCAACGCCCCGGGACAGGGGGCAACTAACTATGGCTACACCTTC
.	.	TRBJ1-5	TRBV6-6	CASSYSDQPQHF	TGTGCCAGCAGTTATTCGGATCAGCCCCAGCATTTT
.	.	TRBJ1-6	TRBV12-5	CASSSWQSYNSPLHF	TGTGCTAGTTCCTCATGGCAGTCCTATAATTCACCCCTCCACTTT
.	TRBD2	TRBJ2-7	TRBV5-1	CASSSLAGAYEQYF	TGCGCCAGCAGCAGCCTAGCGGGGGCCTACGAGCAGTACTTC
.	.	TRBJ1-1	TRBV10-3	CAIRSTGSYAEAFF	TGTGCCATCAGGTCCACAGGGTCGTACGCTGAAGCTTTCTTT
.	.	TRBJ1-2	TRBV11-2	CASSRRNNRAGYGYTF	TGTGCCAGCAGCCGTAGAAATAACAGGGCTGGCTATGGCTACACCTTC
.	.	TRBJ2-7	TRBV21-1	CASSTKTHRKQHF	TGTGCCAGCAGCACTAAAACCCACAGGAAACAGCACTTC
few	TRBD1	TRBJ2-1	TRBV28	CASSLRTGTNEQFF	TGTGCCAGCAGTTTGCGGACAGGGACCAATGAGCAGTTCTTC
.	.	TRBJ1-2	TRBV30	CAWNLLRGGYTF	TGTGCCTGGAACCTACTCAGGGGCGGCTACACCTTC
.	.	TRBJ1-2	TRBV27	CASSLGGIGGYTF	TGTGCCAGCAGTTTGGGAGGGATAGGAGGCTACACCTTC
.	TRBD2	TRBJ2-7	TRBV5-3	CARSLGTSVSYEQYF	TGTGCCAGAAGCTTGGGGACTAGCGTTTCCTACGAGCAGTACTTC
.	TRBD2	TRBJ2-7	TRBV29-1	CSAKRTSNEQYF	TGCAGCGCCAAGCGGACTAGCAACGAGCAGTACTTC
.	.	TRBJ2-7	TRBV15	CATSKEGNSYEQYF	TGTGCCACCAGCAAGGAGGGGAATTCCTACGAGCAGTACTTC
.	.	TRBJ1-5	TRBV2	CASSDASQPQHF	TGTGCCAGCAGTGATGCCAGTCAGCCCCAGCATTTT
once	.	TRBJ2-5	TRBV11-2	CASSFGSQETQYF	TGTGCCAGCAGCTTTGGGAGCCAAGAGACCCAGTACTTC